This T cell receptor beta chain is drawn from a study of shared clonotypes between healthy human individuals. General study results and limits: Blood was the only sampled material, and tissue repertoires likely differ.

Each subset's genomic DNA was shared equally among a number of immunoSEQ plates. Only in-frame clones appear in the TCRdb table, and some are missing; sequencing was by immunoSEQ multiplex PCR. The sample lists millions of clones, less than 95% seen once, with 0.85% to 1.3% in the top ten. Naive CD8 isolation took CD45RO-negative cells positively selected for CCR7 and excluded terminally differentiated effector memory CD45RA+ cells. As to this clone: The antigen is not known.

V was trimmed by 1 base and J by 5 bases, leaving 8 bases between them. CDR3 length equals 13 residues. Per germline, CDR1 SGHVS and CDR2 FQNEAQ. Sequencing was performed on naive CD8+ T cells sorted from blood. The sequence derives from a man in his late teens or twenties in good health. The V and J genes are TRBV7-8 and TRBJ1-1; D ambiguous. CDR3 coding DNA: TGTGCCAGCAGCTTAGGCAGTAGAACTGAAGCTTTCTTT. Its protein is CASSLGSRTEAFF.